These T cell receptor beta chains were read from a single sample in a study of graft-versus-host responses after intestinal transplantation. Assay: immunoSEQ multiplex PCR; the TCRdb copy retains only in-frame clones and omits some. The table lists roughly 13,000 clones, 30% to 35% of them singletons. This sample comprised alloreactive CD4+ T cells from a mixed lymphocyte reaction culture, obtained before intestinal transplant. The source of these receptors is a human patient who received an intestinal transplant. CDR3s include the opening cysteine and the closing phenylalanine or tryptophan. D genes are given only for firm matches.

J gene,D gene,V gene,CDR3 protein
TRBJ2-3,NA,TRBV5-5,CASSSGAQFSTDTQYF
TRBJ1-5,NA,TRBV9,CASKLQSAQHF
TRBJ2-5,TRBD2,TRBV19,CASSMGLAGEGETQYF
TRBJ1-5,NA,TRBV19,CASSPPGLNQPQHF
TRBJ2-7,NA,TRBV30,CAWSVQQGSSYEQYF
TRBJ2-7,TRBD1,TRBV5-1,CASSYRDRGMEQYF
TRBJ2-7,NA,TRBV30,CAWSSPGTKRAYEQYF
TRBJ2-5,NA,TRBV18,CASSPSAAGQETQYF
TRBJ2-7,NA,TRBV30,CAWSVGSREAYEQYF
TRBJ1-1,NA,TRBV30,CAWSNFGWTEAFF
TRBJ2-5,NA,TRBV18,CASSPSGVETQYF
TRBJ1-2,NA,TRBV5-1,CASSFWAPRLGYTF
TRBJ1-6,TRBD1,TRBV7-9,CASSSKQGASNSPLHF
TRBJ2-5,NA,TRBV28,CASSSYPAPGETQYF
TRBJ2-1,NA,TRBV18,CASSPRAGDEQFF
TRBJ1-1,NA,TRBV28,CASSRRRTSTEAFF
TRBJ2-6,NA,TRBV6-5,CASSNKGAGANVLTF
TRBJ1-4,NA,TRBV2,CASNKRLWEELFF
TRBJ1-2,NA,TRBV7-3,CASSLNSFYGYTF
TRBJ2-7,TRBD2,TRBV19,CASSIELAGTFYEQYF
TRBJ2-5,TRBD2,TRBV19,CASSRRGGVQETQYF
TRBJ2-7,NA,TRBV18,CASSQKGGEQYF
TRBJ2-1,NA,TRBV5-8,CASSLWGAHEQFF
TRBJ2-2,TRBD1,TRBV18,CASSREQGAGTGELFF
TRBJ2-4,NA,TRBV30,CAWSEVWAKNIQYF
TRBJ2-5,NA,TRBV23-1,CASSQSPDPQGKETQYF
TRBJ2-5,NA,TRBV7-3,CASTIGAAETQYF
TRBJ1-1,TRBD1,TRBV18,CASSPHTGGTEAFF
TRBJ1-6,NA,TRBV2,CARSGRRGQPDNSPLHF
TRBJ1-1,TRBD1,TRBV4-2,CASRGQGNTEAFF
TRBJ1-1,NA,TRBV27,CASSLIRGTEAFF
TRBJ1-1,NA,TRBV6-5,CASSVRRGTEAFF
TRBJ2-1,TRBD2,TRBV10-3,CAISLLAGNNEQFF
TRBJ1-4,NA,TRBV6-1,CASSEQGRGEKLFF
TRBJ1-1,TRBD1,TRBV5-1,CASTRQGANTEAFF
TRBJ1-5,NA,TRBV4-2,CATAREGNQPQHF
TRBJ1-2,NA,TRBV6-5,CASSIGIYYGYTF
TRBJ2-2,TRBD1,TRBV25-1,CASSSAAGQGSNTGELFF
TRBJ1-6,NA,TRBV12-2,CASRLAGQGSGNSPLHF
TRBJ1-5,TRBD1,TRBV18,CASSPGTGSQPQHF
TRBJ1-5,NA,TRBV19,CASSIGGAQPQHF
TRBJ1-5,NA,TRBV6-6,CASSYDRGGQPQHF
TRBJ2-3,TRBD2,TRBV11-3,CASSYPRGSGSVDTQYF
TRBJ2-7,NA,TRBV21-1,CASSQGLATRVDEQYF
TRBJ1-2,TRBD1,TRBV6-1,CASSEALAGGYGYTF
TRBJ1-2,NA,TRBV12-5,CASGRGTGTIDLSF
TRBJ2-6,NA,TRBV5-1,CASSQGRRPSGANVLTF
TRBJ1-2,NA,TRBV19,CASSITGVNYGYTF
TRBJ2-1,NA,TRBV21-1,CASSNPDRGSDEQFF
TRBJ2-7,NA,TRBV6-1,CASTGTYEQYF
TRBJ2-7,NA,TRBV11-2,CASSLEAGYEQYF
TRBJ1-5,NA,TRBV5-4,CASRLTGTASNQPQHF
TRBJ2-3,TRBD2,TRBV7-3,CASSPSGRADTQYF
TRBJ2-1,TRBD2,TRBV6-4,CASSSAGGTYNEQFF
TRBJ2-7,TRBD2,TRBV27,CASGGLANYEQYF